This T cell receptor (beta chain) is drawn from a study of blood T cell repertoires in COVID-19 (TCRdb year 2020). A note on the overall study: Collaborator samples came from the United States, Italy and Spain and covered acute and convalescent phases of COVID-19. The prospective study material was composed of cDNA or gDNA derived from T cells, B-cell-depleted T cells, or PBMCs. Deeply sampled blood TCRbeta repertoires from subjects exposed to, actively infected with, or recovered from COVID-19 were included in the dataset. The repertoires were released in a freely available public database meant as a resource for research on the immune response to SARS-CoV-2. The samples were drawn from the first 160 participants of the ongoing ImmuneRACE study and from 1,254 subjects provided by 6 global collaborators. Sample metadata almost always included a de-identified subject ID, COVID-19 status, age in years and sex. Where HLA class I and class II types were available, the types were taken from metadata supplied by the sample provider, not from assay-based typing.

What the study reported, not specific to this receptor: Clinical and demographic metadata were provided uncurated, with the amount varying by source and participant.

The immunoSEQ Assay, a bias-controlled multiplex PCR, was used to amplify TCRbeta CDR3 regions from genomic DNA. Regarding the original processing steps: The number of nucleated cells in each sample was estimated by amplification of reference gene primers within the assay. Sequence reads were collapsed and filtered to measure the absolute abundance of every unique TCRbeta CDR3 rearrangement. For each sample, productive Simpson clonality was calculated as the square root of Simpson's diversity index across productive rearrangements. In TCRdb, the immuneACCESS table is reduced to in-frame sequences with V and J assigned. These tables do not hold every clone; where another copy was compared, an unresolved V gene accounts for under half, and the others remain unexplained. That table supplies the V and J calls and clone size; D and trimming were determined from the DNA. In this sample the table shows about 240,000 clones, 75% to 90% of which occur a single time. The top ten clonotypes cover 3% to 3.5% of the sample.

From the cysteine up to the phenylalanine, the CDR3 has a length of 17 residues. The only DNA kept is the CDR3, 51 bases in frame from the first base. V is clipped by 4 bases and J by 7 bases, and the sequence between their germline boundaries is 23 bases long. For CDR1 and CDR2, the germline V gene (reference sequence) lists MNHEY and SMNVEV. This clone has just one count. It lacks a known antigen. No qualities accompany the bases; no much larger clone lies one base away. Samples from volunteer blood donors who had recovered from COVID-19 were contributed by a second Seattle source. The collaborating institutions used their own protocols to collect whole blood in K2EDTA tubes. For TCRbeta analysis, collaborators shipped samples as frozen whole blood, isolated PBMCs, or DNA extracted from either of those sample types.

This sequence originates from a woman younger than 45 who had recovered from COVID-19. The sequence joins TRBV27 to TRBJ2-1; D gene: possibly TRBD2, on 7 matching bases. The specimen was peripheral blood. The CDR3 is CASSSLLRGAVRNEQFF. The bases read TGTGCCAGCAGTTCGCTCCTTCGGGGGGCTGTACGTAATGAGCAGTTCTTC.